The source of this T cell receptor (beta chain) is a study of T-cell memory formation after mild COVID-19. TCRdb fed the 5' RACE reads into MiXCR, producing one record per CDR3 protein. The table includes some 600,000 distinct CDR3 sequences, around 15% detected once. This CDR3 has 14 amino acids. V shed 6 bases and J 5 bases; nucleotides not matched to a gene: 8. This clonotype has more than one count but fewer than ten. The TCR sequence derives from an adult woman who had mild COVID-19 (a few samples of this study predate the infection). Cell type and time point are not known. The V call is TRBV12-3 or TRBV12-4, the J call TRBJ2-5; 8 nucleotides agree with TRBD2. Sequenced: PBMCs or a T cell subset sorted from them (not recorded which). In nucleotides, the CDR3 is TGTGCCAGCAGCTACCAGACTAGCGTGGAGACCCAGTACTTC. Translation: CASSYQTSVETQYF.